These T cell receptor beta chains were read from a single sample in a study of T-cell reconstitution after alpha-beta-depleted transplantation in children. From the PCR reads, TCRdb called clonotypes with MiXCR, one entry per CDR3 protein. The sample yields about 500,000 distinct CDR3 sequences, approximately 29% seen once. The sequencing used PBMCs from the stem cell graft donor, collected from the stem cell graft. The receptor set was obtained from a human donor who donated a stem cell graft to a child with aplastic anemia. The CDR3 runs from the conserved cysteine through the conserved F or W. Fields, in order: V gene, D gene, clone size, J gene, CDR3 DNA, CDR3 protein. D genes are given only for firm matches. Clone size is stated in some rows and not others, as once, few, many or a class when expanded.

TRBV6-1	-	few	TRBJ1-1	TGTGCCAGCAGTCTGGGATCGGAAAGGACTGAAGCTTTCTTT	CASSLGSERTEAFF
TRBV20-1	TRBD2	-	TRBJ2-2	TGCAGTGCTACCCCGAGCGGGATCAACACCGGGGAGCTGTTTTTT	CSATPSGINTGELFF
TRBV20-1	TRBD2	-	TRBJ2-2	TGCAGTGCTAGACGAACTAGCGTCGGGACCGGGGAGCCGTTTTTT	CSARRTSVGTGEPFF
TRBV6-5	-	few	TRBJ1-2	TGTGCCAGCAGTTACCCCTCCAGATACTATGGCTACACCTTC	CASSYPSRYYGYTF
TRBV18	-	few	TRBJ1-2	TGTGCCAGCTCACCAAGGGCACCGGGGGACTATGGCTACACCTTC	CASSPRAPGDYGYTF
TRBV5-1	-	few	TRBJ1-5	TGCGCCAGCAGCTTAGACCAGGGGCCCCAGCATTTT	CASSLDQGPQHF
TRBV11-2	-	once	TRBJ2-1	TGTGCCAGCAGCTCCCTTCTCCGGGACCGTGGGAACAATGAGCAGTTCTTC	CASSSLLRDRGNNEQFF
TRBV7-2	-	few	TRBJ2-5	TGTGCCAGCAGCAACCGTGGTCAAGAGACCCAGTACTTC	CASSNRGQETQYF
TRBV6-2/TRBV6-3	TRBD1	-	TRBJ2-2	TGTGCCAGCAGTTACCCGACAGGGGGCAAATCTGTAGGCACCGGGGAGCTGTTTTTT	CASSYPTGGKSVGTGELFF
TRBV20-1	TRBD2	few	TRBJ2-1	TGCAGTGCCGTACCGGGACTAGCGGGAGGTTATGAGCAGTTCTTC	CSAVPGLAGGYEQFF
TRBV3-1	-	once	TRBJ1-2	TGTGCCAGCAGCCATGCAGAAGGCTACACCTTC	CASSHAEGYTF
TRBV27	-	-	TRBJ1-5	TGTGCCAGCAAACTAGGGAATCAGCCCCAGCATTTT	CASKLGNQPQHF
TRBV3-1	-	-	TRBJ2-3	TGTGCCAGCCAGGTGGGGGGCACAGATACGCAGTATTTT	CASQVGGTDTQYF
TRBV30	-	few	TRBJ1-5	TGTGCCTGGAGTGTACTCCCGGGCAATCAGCCCCAGCATTTT	CAWSVLPGNQPQHF
TRBV9	TRBD1	once	TRBJ2-7	TGTGCCAGCAGCGTAGGAGGGACAGGGGGCAGCGAGCAGTACTTC	CASSVGGTGGSEQYF
TRBV7-9	-	few	TRBJ1-1	TGTGCCAGCAGCGTCAGTATCAAGAACACTGAAGCTTTCTTT	CASSVSIKNTEAFF
TRBV6-5	TRBD1	-	TRBJ2-1	TGTGCCAGCAGTTACCCGGACAGGGGGGACAATGAGCAGTTCTTC	CASSYPDRGDNEQFF
TRBV20-1	-	-	TRBJ2-1	TGCAGTGCTGGAGAGGACGAGCAGTTCTTC	CSAGEDEQFF
TRBV14	-	few	TRBJ2-1	TGTGCCAGCAGCCAAACGGGGAATGAGCAGTTCTTC	CASSQTGNEQFF
TRBV20-1	TRBD2	many	TRBJ2-7	TGCAGTGCTAGAGATCCTCGGACTAGCGGGAGCTACGAGCAGTACTTC	CSARDPRTSGSYEQYF
TRBV12-3/TRBV12-4	TRBD2	once	TRBJ2-4	TGTGCCAGCAGTTTCGGACTAGCAGTAGCCAAAAACATTCAGTACTTC	CASSFGLAVAKNIQYF
TRBV11-2	TRBD1	few	TRBJ1-1	TGTGCCAGCAGTTCCAAGGGACAGATGAACACTGAAGCTTTCTTT	CASSSKGQMNTEAFF
TRBV6-5	-	few	TRBJ2-1	TGTGCCAGCAGTTACAGGTATAACCATGAGCAGTTCTTC	CASSYRYNHEQFF
TRBV5-6	-	-	TRBJ2-5	TGTGCCAGCAGCTTTCAGAACCAAGAGACCCAGTACTTC	CASSFQNQETQYF
TRBV6-1	-	-	TRBJ2-1	TGTGCCAGCTCGGGAGATAGCCGGGTATCCTACAATGAGCAGTTCTTC	CASSGDSRVSYNEQFF
TRBV7-6	-	few	TRBJ2-3	TGTGCCAGCAGCTTAAGGTCCACAACTAGCACAGATACGCAGTATTTT	CASSLRSTTSTDTQYF
TRBV2	-	-	TRBJ2-5	TGTGCCAGCAGTGCCCTTCGTGAGACCTGGGGGGAGACCCAGTACTTC	CASSALRETWGETQYF
TRBV7-9	-	few	TRBJ2-4	TGTGCCAGCAGCTTAGTAGAGACAGGCAAAAACATTCAGTACTTC	CASSLVETGKNIQYF